Sequencing of this T cell receptor (beta chain) was carried out in a study of vaccination and CD4 T cells after COVID-19. Overall study context: Across the group, participants received two doses of either BNT162b2 or mRNA-1273 vaccine.

Specified treatment: roughly nine-day PBMC culture with coronavirus spike peptide pools or control peptides (ViraFEST assay). The Oncomine TCR Beta short-read assay generated sequence data from the DNA of cultured CD4+ T cells. MiXCR was run by TCRdb on the PCR reads, yielding one entry per CDR3 protein. The sample yields some 12,000 distinct CDR3 sequences, about 45% seen once. Trimming took off 6 bases at V and 6 bases at J, with 14 bases between the two ends. This CDR3 region has 13 residues. Of note for this clonotype: Antigen unknown.

The chain carries TRBV12-3 or TRBV12-4 and TRBJ1-2, with D possibly being TRBD1 (5 bases). The sequence was obtained from a human donor who had recovered from COVID-19. The sequenced material came from CD4+ T cells from blood, cultured in vitro. DNA of the CDR3: TGTGCCAGCAGCAGCCTGGGGCACCATGGCTACACCTTC. Protein product: CASSSLGHHGYTF.